A single sample gave rise to the 19 T cell receptor beta chains below, sequenced in a study of cytomegalovirus exposure and HLA in healthy donors. The study ran its PCR with 60 Vbeta and 13 Jbeta primers. Generated by immunoSEQ multiplex PCR, the TCRdb table keeps only in-frame clones and is missing some. The table lists about 170,000 clones, about three quarters of them singletons. Sequenced material: PBMCs. The receptors derive from a female donor in good health and CMV-seronegative.

In nucleotides, the CDR3 is TGTGCCAGCAGTGACCTACTGACAGGTGCAACTAATGAAAAACTGTTTTTT. Its protein product is CASSDLLTGATNEKLFF. This chain joins TRBV25-1 and TRBJ1-4; D possibly corresponds to TRBD1 (6 bases). The V and J ends lost 3 bases and 0 bases respectively, with 14 bases between them. The CDR3 runs to 17 residues. Germline CDR1 is MGHDK and CDR2 is SYGVNS.

The rearrangement uses TRBV25-1 and TRBJ1-1, with unresolved D. The V gene's germline CDR1 is MGHDK and CDR2 SYGVNS. V lost 3 bases, J lost 2 bases, and 4 bases lay in between. The CDR3 length is 12 residues. CDR3 region: CASSESNTEAFF. CDR3 coding DNA: TGTGCCAGCAGTGAGAGCAACACTGAAGCTTTCTTT.

The chain couples TRBV5-1 to TRBJ1-2; 7 bases line up with TRBD1. Germline V lookup: CDR1 SGHRS, CDR2 YFSETQ. The CDR3 sequence is 15 residues long. J lost 6 bases, V lost 0 bases, and 8 bases had no gene match. The CDR3 bases are TGCGCCAGCAGCTTGGAGGACAGGAGAACCAATGGCTACACCTTC. Its translation: CASSLEDRRTNGYTF.

This clone has just a few counts. The V call is TRBV28, the J call TRBJ1-1; D not resolved. CDR3 length equals 13 residues. Germline CDR1 reads MDHEN; CDR2 reads SYDVKM. The V gene lost 2 bases and the J gene lost 11 bases, with 15 bases spanning the gap. The CDR3: CASSLGRRSYAFF. In DNA form, the CDR3 reads TGTGCCAGCAGTTTAGGGCGCCGGTCTTATGCTTTCTTT.

V gene TRBV19 combines with J gene TRBJ1-2; 8 nucleotides match TRBD1. V lost 10 bases and J lost 4; bases outside the gene matches: 5. The V gene's germline CDR1 is LNHDA and CDR2 SQIVND (reference sequence). There are 12 residues in the CDR3. CDR3 protein: CAIRTGSYGYTF. The CDR3 nucleotides read TGTGCCATCCGGACAGGGTCCTATGGCTACACCTTC.

The chain employs TRBV6-5 and TRBJ2-1, with 7 bases lining up with TRBD1. This CDR3 is built from 13 residues. Germline CDR1 MNHEY, CDR2 SVGAGI. Trimming cost V 2 bases and J 5 bases; bases outside gene matches: 0. In DNA, the CDR3 is TGTGCCAGCAGTTACAGGGGGCACAATGAGCAGTTCTTC. Protein product: CASSYRGHNEQFF.

This chain links TRBV7-3 with TRBJ1-1; perhaps TRBD1 as D (5 bases). Germline values: CDR1 SGHTA, CDR2 FQGTGA. V was shortened by 5 bases and J by 2 bases, with 18 bases between the two germline ends. This CDR3 comprises 16 residues. This chain's CDR3 is CASSLGAGRGNTEAFF. DNA of the CDR3: TGTGCCAGCAGCCTAGGGGCAGGGAGGGGCAACACTGAAGCTTTCTTT. Full variable domain (outside the CDR3, taken from reference TRBV7-3 and TRBJ1-1): GAGVSQTPSNKVTEKGKYVELRCDPISGHTALYWYRQSLGQGPEFLIYFQGTGAADDSGLPNDRFFAVRPEGSVSTLKIQRTERGDSAVYLCASSLGAGRGNTEAFFGQGTRLTVV.

V and J are TRBV5-4 and TRBJ2-3; TRBD2 matches 7 bases. V gave up 4 bases and J gave up 9 bases; unmatched junction bases: 14. This CDR3 has 15 amino acids. Germline CDR1 SGHNT, CDR2 YYREEE (reference sequence). CDR3 sequence (DNA): TGTGCCAGCAGCCTGAAATCTAGCGGACCGCAGACGCAGTATTTT. Translating gives CASSLKSSGPQTQYF.

This chain uses TRBV6-1 with TRBJ2-1, with 11 bases that match TRBD2. The CDR3 extends over 15 amino acids. Trimming at V came to 7 bases and at J to 3 bases, leaving 5 bases not matched to a gene. Germline CDR1 is MNHNS and CDR2 is SASEGT. The CDR3 nucleotides are TGTGCCAGCAAGGGTGGACTAGCGGGCTACAATGAGCAGTTCTTC. It translates to CASKGGLAGYNEQFF.

This clone has a count of ten or more. The genes are TRBV19 and TRBJ1-2; 8 bases map to TRBD1. CDR3 size: 14 residues. Germline CDR1 LNHDA, CDR2 SQIVND (reference sequence). With V trimmed by 6 bases and J by 3 bases, 6 bases remained unmatched. The CDR3 region has the DNA TGTGCCAGTAGCCTTCAGGGGGCTTACTATGGCTACACCTTC. Amino acid sequence: CASSLQGAYYGYTF.

The chain links TRBV5-6 to TRBJ1-5; D unresolved. V lost 1 base to trimming and J lost 9 bases, with 11 bases between them. CDR3 length: 13 amino acids. From germline, CDR1 is SGHDT and CDR2 YYEEEE. Here the CDR3 DNA reads TGTGCCAGCAGCTTGTATGTAGCGGGGCCCCAGCATTTT. Translated: CASSLYVAGPQHF.

The V call is TRBV5-1, the J call TRBJ2-1, with 11 bases matching TRBD2. The germline V gene has CDR1 SGHRS and CDR2 YFSETQ. The CDR3 is 15 residues long. With V trimmed by 4 bases and J by 8 bases, 8 bases remained unmatched. Written as DNA, the CDR3 is TGCGCCAGCAGCGTTACTAGCGGGAGTATGCATGAGCAGTTCTTC. Protein sequence: CASSVTSGSMHEQFF.

This chain links TRBV19 with TRBJ2-1; 8 bases line up with TRBD2. There are 15 residues in the CDR3. From germline, CDR1 is LNHDA and CDR2 SQIVND (reference sequence). The junction had 8 bases not matched to a gene; V was cut back by 10 bases and J by 0 bases. The DNA for the CDR3 is TGTGCCACCAATAGCGGGGATAGCTCCTACAATGAGCAGTTCTTC. Translating gives CATNSGDSSYNEQFF.

The chain couples TRBV19 to TRBJ1-5; no clear D. The germline CDR1 and CDR2 sequences are LNHDA and SQIVND (reference sequence). V was clipped by 7 bases and J by 2 bases, with 12 bases between them. The CDR3 sequence is 14 residues long. The chain's CDR3 is CASMALEGNQPQHF. For the CDR3, the DNA is TGTGCCAGTATGGCCCTGGAGGGCAATCAGCCCCAGCATTTT. The variable domain in full, with the rest retrieved from reference TRBV19 and TRBJ1-5, is DGGITQSPKYLFRKEGQNVTLSCEQNLNHDAMYWYRQDPGQGLRLIYYSQIVNDFQKGDIAEGYSVSREKKESFPLTVTSAQKNPTAFYLCASMALEGNQPQHFGDGTRLSIL.

The chain uses TRBV14 and TRBJ2-3; D not resolved. The CDR3 totals 17 residues. Germline V CDR1 and CDR2: SGHDN, FVKESK. With 0 bases removed from V and 2 bases from J, the gap between germline ends came to 15 bases. CDR3 coding DNA: TGTGCCAGCAGCCAAGATAGGAGTCCCGGATACACAGATACGCAGTATTTT. As protein: CASSQDRSPGYTDTQYF.

This clone was seen once. The chain joins TRBV7-3 to TRBJ1-3; TRBD1 matches 8 bases. The J segment lost 2 bases and the V segment lost 5 bases, leaving 5 bases of the junction unmatched. The CDR3 consists of 15 residues. The germline gives CDR1 SGHTA, CDR2 FQGTGA. CDR3 bases: TGTGCCAGCAGCCTCGGACAGGGTGCTGGAAACACCATATATTTT. Protein sequence: CASSLGQGAGNTIYF.

The CDR3 sequence: CASSEGGLAGGTTTGELFF. CDR3 DNA: TGTGCCAGCAGTGAAGGCGGACTAGCGGGAGGGACCACCACCGGGGAGCTGTTTTTT. The rearrangement joins TRBV6-1 to TRBJ2-2, with TRBD2 identical over 15 bases. Looked up from germline, CDR1 is MNHNS and CDR2 is SASEGT. V lost 1 base, J lost 4 bases, and 7 bases stayed unmatched. CDR3 length equals 19 residues.

The chain combines TRBV5-1 with TRBJ1-1, with D tentatively TRBD1 (5 bases). There are 14 residues in the CDR3. Trimming stripped 1 base from V and 1 base from J, with 8 bases between. Germline lookup yields CDR1 SGHRS and CDR2 YFSETQ. This chain's CDR3 is CASSLQQENTEAFF. The CDR3 coding sequence is TGCGCCAGCAGCTTGCAACAGGAGAACACTGAAGCTTTCTTT.

This chain connects TRBV28 to TRBJ1-2; D perhaps matches TRBD1 (5 bases). The CDR3 has 13 amino acids. The V gene lost 8 bases and the J gene lost 8 bases, with 18 bases spanning the gap. Germline V lookup: CDR1 MDHEN, CDR2 SYDVKM. The CDR3 sequence: CASYAGTQGGYTF. In DNA, the CDR3 is TGTGCCAGCTATGCCGGGACTCAAGGGGGCTACACCTTC.